Included here is one T cell receptor beta chain sequence, with context. What it binds is not known. CDR3 size: 15 residues. Trimming pared 0 bases from V and 8 bases from J, leaving 16 bases between. Germline loops: CDR1 LNHNV, CDR2 YYDKDF (reference sequence). These data come from a study of blood T cells in healthy people across ages. Notes on the study in general: In long-lived donors, naive CD4+ cell counts and diversity exceeded those of aged donors. Strong correlation existed between TCR beta diversity and naive T cell percentage.

The second PCR ran roughly 7 to 12 cycles with a sample-barcoded 5' primer and J-beta primers. TCRdb analysed the 5' RACE reads with MiXCR anew, one entry per CDR3 protein. The data show 1.5 million to 2 million distinct CDR3 sequences, almost 35% seen once. The sequencing sample was made of blood. The clonotype originates from a woman aged 25 to 39 in good health. The chain employs TRBV15 and TRBJ1-2, with D tentatively TRBD1 (6 bases). The CDR3 DNA reads TGTGCCACCAGCAGAGATCAAACAGGGTCATTCGGCTACACCTTC. As protein: CATSRDQTGSFGYTF.